This TCR beta chain was retrieved from a study of blood T cell repertoires in COVID-19 (dated by TCRdb to 2020 to 2021). In terms of the full investigation: Samples from collaborators originated in the United States, Italy and Spain and spanned both the acute and convalescent phases of COVID-19. The material from the prospective study consisted of cDNA or gDNA derived from T cells, B-cell-depleted T cells, or PBMCs. Subjects who had been exposed to COVID-19, were actively infected with it, or had recovered from it provided the deeply sampled blood TCRbeta repertoires that made up the dataset. A freely available public database, intended as a resource for researchers studying the immune response to SARS-CoV-2, is where the repertoires were released. Samples came from the ongoing ImmuneRACE study (first 160 participants) plus 1,254 subjects from 6 global collaborators. Nearly every sample came with metadata listing a de-identified subject ID, COVID-19 status, age in years and sex. Where HLA class I and class II types were available, the types were taken from metadata supplied by the sample provider, not from assay-based typing.

The junction carries 16 bases between V and J, which are trimmed by 1 base and 3 bases respectively. From the cysteine through the phenylalanine, the CDR3 covers 17 amino acids. Kept here is only the CDR3 DNA, which spans 51 bases and is read in frame from base 1. Taken from the germline V gene, the CDR1 and CDR2 loops are MGHRA and YSYEKL. TCRbeta CDR3 regions were amplified from genomic DNA by means of the immunoSEQ Assay, a bias-controlled multiplex PCR. As for the original processing: Within the assay, amplification of reference gene primers was used to estimate how many nucleated cells each sample contained. Sequence reads were collapsed and filtered to measure the absolute abundance of every unique TCRbeta CDR3 rearrangement. For each sample, productive Simpson clonality was calculated as the square root of Simpson's diversity index across productive rearrangements. TCRdb limited this immuneACCESS table to in-frame rearrangements with V and J called. A share of clones is missing; checked studies link under half to unresolved V genes, and the rest is unexplained. That table gives V, J and clone size, and the DNA gave D and trimming. The sample table contains hundreds of thousands of clones; only one count was recorded for over 75% of them. Of the sample, roughly a tenth is held by the ten largest clones.

As concerns this clone: Its antigen target is currently unknown. No base quality information exists; no much larger clone differs at one position.

Participants in the prospective study were aged roughly 18 to 90 years, lived in more than 20 United States geographic areas, and enrolled through a virtual design. Cohort assignment in the prospective study relied on participant-reported clinical history from a screening survey and a study questionnaire. Recovered participants in ImmuneRACE Cohort 3 were defined by two consecutive negative NP/OP PCR tests, clearance by a healthcare professional, or resolution of symptoms. In the prospective study, whole blood, serum and a nasopharyngeal or oropharyngeal swab were collected from each participant by mobile phlebotomists. Participants in the prospective study had the option to provide additional blood draws and questionnaires over a roughly 2-month period. Prospective study blood samples were shipped either frozen or at room temperature before DNA extraction. The research as a whole found: The quantity of clinical and demographic metadata differed by source and by participant and was supplied without curation.

The TCR originated in a woman aged 40 to 49 who had recovered from COVID-19. The V gene is TRBV4-1 and the J gene is TRBJ2-1, and TRBD1 may be the D gene, going by 5 matching bases. Specimen: PBMCs or T cells enriched from blood (not recorded which). The nucleotide sequence reads TGCGCCAGCAGCCAAGGCCACGGATGGGGCGACTACAATGAGCAGTTCTTC. Translated, it gives CASSQGHGWGDYNEQFF.